This TCR beta chain came from a study of blood T cell repertoires in COVID-19. The CDR3 contains 13 residues. V lost 2 bases to trimming and J lost 5 bases, with 13 bases between them. Germline values: CDR1 GTSNPN, CDR2 SVGIG (reference sequence). TCRdb's table, derived via immunoSEQ multiplex PCR, lists solely in-frame clones and lacks some. This table holds about 110,000 clones, 75% to 90% found once. This clonotype was sampled from a woman aged 55-70 years with acute or convalescent COVID-19. This rearrangement joins TRBV30 to TRBJ2-7; D may be TRBD1 (6 bases). Sequencing was done on a sample of peripheral blood. In nucleotides, the CDR3 is TGTGCCTGGAGTCCCACCAGGGGCCACGAGCAGTACTTC. Residues: CAWSPTRGHEQYF.